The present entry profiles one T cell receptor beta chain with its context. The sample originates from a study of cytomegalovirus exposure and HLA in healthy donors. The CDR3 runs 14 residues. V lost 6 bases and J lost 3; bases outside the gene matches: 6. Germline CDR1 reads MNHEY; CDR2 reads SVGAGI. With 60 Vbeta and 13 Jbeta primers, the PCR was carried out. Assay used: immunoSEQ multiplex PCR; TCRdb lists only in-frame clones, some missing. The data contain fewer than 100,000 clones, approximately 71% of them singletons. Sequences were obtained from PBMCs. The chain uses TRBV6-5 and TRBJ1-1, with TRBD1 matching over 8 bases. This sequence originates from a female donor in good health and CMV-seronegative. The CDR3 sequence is CASRPTGAYTEAFF. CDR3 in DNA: TGTGCCAGCAGGCCGACAGGGGCCTACACTGAAGCTTTCTTT.